This TCR beta chain was identified in a study of tumor-infiltrating lymphocytes in primary liver carcinoma. CDR1 and CDR2 from the germline V gene are KGHDR and SFDVKD. This CDR3 is 13 amino acids long. With regard to this clonotype: One junction end disagrees with the germline gene, perhaps due to a read error.

Researchers generated TCR beta cDNA from roughly 500 ng of total RNA, relying on a constant-region primer. A slightly modified ARM-PCR protocol with three nested multiplex PCR rounds produced these TCR beta libraries. The study ran its first two PCR rounds for 9 to 10 cycles each, using TRBV1-TRBV30 forward primers and a C-beta reverse primer. TCRdb fed the multiplex PCR reads into MiXCR, producing one record per CDR3 protein. The sample lists fewer than 250,000 distinct CDR3 sequences; approximately 86% were seen once. Without any cell sorting, roughly 17-31 mg of bulk tissue yielded co-extracted RNA and DNA.

The TCR sequence derives from a man aged 40-55 years with primary liver carcinoma and hepatitis B virus infection. The specimen was tumor tissue from primary liver carcinoma. The rearrangement uses TRBV24-1 and TRBJ2-7, with D hard to call. The CDR3: CVTSNAASYEQYF. CDR3 bases: TGTGTCACCAGCAACGCGGCCTCCTATGAGCAGTATTTC.